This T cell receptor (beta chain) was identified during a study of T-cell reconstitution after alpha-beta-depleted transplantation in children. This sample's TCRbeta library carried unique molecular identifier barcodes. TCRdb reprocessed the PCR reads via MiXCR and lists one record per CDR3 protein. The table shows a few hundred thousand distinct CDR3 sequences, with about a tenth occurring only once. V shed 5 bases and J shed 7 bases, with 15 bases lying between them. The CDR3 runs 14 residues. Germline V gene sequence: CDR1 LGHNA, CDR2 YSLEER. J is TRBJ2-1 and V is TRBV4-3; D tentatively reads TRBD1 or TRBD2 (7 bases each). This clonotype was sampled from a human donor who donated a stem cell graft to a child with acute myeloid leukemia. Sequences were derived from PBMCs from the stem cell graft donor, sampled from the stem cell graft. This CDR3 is CASSTQGGENEQFF. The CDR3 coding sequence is TGCGCCAGCAGCACCCAGGGGGGGGAGAATGAGCAGTTCTTC.